This T cell receptor beta chain was captured in a study of OX40 agonist ivuxolimab in advanced cancers. The CDR3 consists of 15 residues. Germline V CDR1 and CDR2: SGHDT, YYEEEE. The V end lost 6 bases, the J end lost 0 bases, and 16 bases lay between the germline ends. TCRdb keeps only in-frame clones here, not all; method: immunoSEQ multiplex PCR. Here the sample spans approximately 81,000 clones, 86% being singletons. The input for sequencing was CD4+ or CD8+ T cells sorted from blood, taken in a trial of the OX40 agonist ivuxolimab. The V call is TRBV5-6, the J call TRBJ2-7; a weak D match, TRBD1 (6 bases). This clonotype was sampled from an adult with an advanced solid tumor such as melanoma, head and neck, liver or kidney cancer. CDR3 sequence: CASNPQGLSSYEQYF. The CDR3 bases are TGTGCCAGCAACCCACAGGGTTTGAGCTCCTACGAGCAGTACTTC.